The text below deals with one TCR beta chain. What it binds is unknown. TCRdb's copy holds only in-frame clones and misses some; the assay was immunoSEQ multiplex PCR. This table has fewer than 80,000 clones, 96% appearing once. Germline loops: CDR1 SGHTA, CDR2 FQGNSA. The CDR3 is 17 amino acids. J gave up 0 bases and V 5 bases, and 7 bases lay outside the gene matches. This sample stems from a study of cytomegalovirus exposure and HLA in healthy donors. Findings and caveats of the study: A later analysis found first-cohort TCR clusters tended to co-occur in the roughly 120 validation repertoires. Associated with cytomegalovirus, according to the listing, were 150 to 200 TCR beta chains. There were a few CMV-associated chains whose specificity for CMV antigens was confirmed in vitro.

The receptor comes from a woman under 30 in good health and CMV-seropositive. V and J are TRBV7-2 and TRBJ2-6; 7 bases line up with TRBD1. Specimen: PBMCs. Here the CDR3 DNA reads TGTGCCAGCAGCCGTCAGGGGGATAGCTCTGGGGCCAACGTCCTGACTTTC. Protein: CASSRQGDSSGANVLTF.